This TCR beta chain was recorded in a study of shared clonotypes between healthy human individuals. V gave up 6 bases and J gave up 0 bases, with 12 bases separating them. The germline gives CDR1 SNHLY, CDR2 FYNNEI. The CDR3 has 15 amino acids. Produced via immunoSEQ multiplex PCR; TCRdb's table is partial and in-frame only. In the table there are approximately 2,000,000 clones, 93% of which are singletons. Terminally differentiated effector memory CD45RA+ cells were excluded by CCR7 positive selection of CD45RO-negative cells. Among the donors, all were Caucasian adults who lived in Nashville, Tennessee.

This chain links TRBV2 with TRBJ1-5; D is unresolved. The receptor was isolated from a man between 18 and 35 years old in good health. Some clones in this sample may be carry-over from other donors' samples. The sample consisted of naive CD8+ T cells from PBMCs. The DNA of the CDR3 is TGTGCCAGCAGACGAGACGTCTATAGCAATCAGCCCCAGCATTTT. It is translated as CASRRDVYSNQPQHF. The full variable domain, in which reference TRBV2 and TRBJ1-5 provide the parts outside the CDR3, is EPEVTQTPSHQVTQMGQEVILRCVPISNHLYFYWYRQILGQKVEFLVSFYNNEISEKSEIFDDQFSVERPDGSNFTLKIRSTKLEDSAMYFCASRRDVYSNQPQHFGDGTRLSIL.